This passage covers 11 T cell receptor beta chains from one sample sequenced in a study of T cells in localized non-small cell lung cancer. Libraries were prepared by immunoSEQ multiplex PCR; TCRdb keeps only in-frame clonotypes and omits some of them. The top ten hold over 15% of the sample, which has about 33,000 clones, about 85% seen once. Sequenced material: peripheral blood mononuclear cells, taken before any cancer treatment. These receptors all come from a man aged 40 to 70 with stage III lung adenocarcinoma.

This chain uses TRBV27 with TRBJ2-3, with D tentatively TRBD1 (6 bases). Trimming removed 6 bases at V and 2 bases at J, with 15 bases between. The CDR3 runs 15 residues. In germline, CDR1 is MNHEY, CDR2 SMNVEV (reference sequence). CDR3 region: CASRKQGRLTDTQYF. The CDR3, as DNA: TGTGCCAGCAGGAAACAGGGTAGACTCACAGATACGCAGTATTTT.

The chain joins TRBV27 to TRBJ1-1; 8 bases map to TRBD1. V dropped 6 bases and J dropped 5; count of bases not matched to a gene: 11. This CDR3 has 15 residues. Germline CDR1 MNHEY, CDR2 SMNVEV (reference sequence). The CDR3 here is CASRYDRGQWTEAFF. Written as DNA, the CDR3 is TGTGCCAGCAGATACGACAGGGGTCAGTGGACTGAAGCTTTCTTT.

The CDR3 DNA reads TGCAGTGCAGGGGTTCATGGCTACACCTTC. This encodes CSAGVHGYTF. V is TRBV20-1 and J is TRBJ1-2; D is possibly TRBD1 (5 bases). Germline loops: CDR1 DFQATT, CDR2 SNEGSKA (reference sequence). This CDR3 has 10 residues. Trimming removed 6 bases from V and 6 bases from J, with 8 bases in between.

The chain recombines TRBV7-3 with TRBJ2-5, with D maybe TRBD1 (6 bases). The CDR3 runs 13 residues. Germline V gene lookup returns CDR1 SGHTA and CDR2 FQGTGA. The V and J ends lost 5 bases and 4 bases respectively, with 11 bases between them. CDR3 loop: CASSQVDRETQYF. Written as DNA, the CDR3 is TGTGCCAGCAGCCAAGTGGACAGAGAGACCCAGTACTTC.

The gene calls are TRBV5-5 and TRBJ2-6; D gene uncertain. The CDR3 covers 13 residues. Germline CDR1 is SGHKS and CDR2 is YYEKEE (reference sequence). Trimming cost V 7 bases and J 2 bases, with 7 bases left between them. CDR3 region: CASLPTGANVLTF. The CDR3, as DNA: TGTGCCAGCTTACCGACTGGGGCCAACGTCCTGACTTTC.

Details on this clone: Germline and junction disagree at one end, which may indicate a read error. The V gene is TRBV10-1, the J gene TRBJ2-3; TRBD2 aligns across 12 bases. The CDR3 contains 12 residues. Germline values: CDR1 WNHNN, CDR2 SYGVQD (reference sequence). CDR3 in amino acids: CASSEYRLAGDF. In nucleotides, the CDR3 is TGCGCCAGCAGTGAGTATCGACTAGCGGGGGATTTT.

The chain employs TRBV21-1 and TRBJ1-5; whether TRBD1, the table's D call, matches the DNA was not checked. TRBV21-1 is a pseudogene. This CDR3 is built from 20 residues. DNA for the CDR3: TGTGCCAGCAGCAACCTGACCGGGACACCTCACGATAATAGCAATCAGCCCCAGCATTTT. This translates into CASSNLTGTPHDNSNQPQHF.

The chain links TRBV11-2 to TRBJ1-4; D unresolved. This CDR3 is built from 18 residues. V lost 1 base to trimming and J lost 5 bases, with 20 bases between them. Per germline, CDR1 SGHAT and CDR2 FQNNGV. The DNA of the CDR3 is TGTGCCAGCAGCTTAGGGGGTCTAGGAAGAGGGATAAATGAAAAACTGTTTTTT. It specifies CASSLGGLGRGINEKLFF.

The chain is built from TRBV7-2 and TRBJ1-6; the D is unclear. CDR3 length: 14 amino acids. CDR1 SGHTA and CDR2 FQGNSA come from the germline V gene. V lost 3 bases to trimming and J lost 1 base, with 4 bases between them. CDR3 loop: CASSFRSYNSPLHF. Written as DNA, the CDR3 is TGTGCCAGCAGCTTTCGATCCTATAATTCACCCCTCCACTTT.

The chain joins TRBV6-5 to TRBJ1-1; possibly TRBD1 for D (6 bases). The CDR3 length is 14 residues. The V and J ends lost 6 bases and 1 base respectively, with 12 bases between them. Germline V gene data show CDR1 as MNHEY and CDR2 as SVGAGI. The CDR3 loop reads CASRWDTENTEAFF. The CDR3 DNA follows: TGTGCCAGCAGATGGGACACCGAGAACACTGAAGCTTTCTTT.

This clone occurred a few times. The CDR3: CASSLGLSGYEQYF. CDR3 sequence (DNA): TGCGCCAGCAGCTTGGGACTAAGTGGCTACGAGCAGTACTTC. The rearrangement links TRBV5-1 to TRBJ2-7; a possible D gene is TRBD2 (5 bases). The ends were cut back, 0 bases at V and 3 bases at J, with 10 bases in the middle. This CDR3 is 14 amino acids long. The V gene's germline CDR1 is SGHRS and CDR2 YFSETQ. Using reference TRBV5-1 and TRBJ2-7 for the parts outside the CDR3, the full variable domain is KAGVTQTPRYLIKTRGQQVTLSCSPISGHRSVSWYQQTPGQGLQFLFEYFSETQRNKGNFPGRFSGRQFSNSRSEMNVSTLELGDSALYLCASSLGLSGYEQYFGPGTRLTVT.